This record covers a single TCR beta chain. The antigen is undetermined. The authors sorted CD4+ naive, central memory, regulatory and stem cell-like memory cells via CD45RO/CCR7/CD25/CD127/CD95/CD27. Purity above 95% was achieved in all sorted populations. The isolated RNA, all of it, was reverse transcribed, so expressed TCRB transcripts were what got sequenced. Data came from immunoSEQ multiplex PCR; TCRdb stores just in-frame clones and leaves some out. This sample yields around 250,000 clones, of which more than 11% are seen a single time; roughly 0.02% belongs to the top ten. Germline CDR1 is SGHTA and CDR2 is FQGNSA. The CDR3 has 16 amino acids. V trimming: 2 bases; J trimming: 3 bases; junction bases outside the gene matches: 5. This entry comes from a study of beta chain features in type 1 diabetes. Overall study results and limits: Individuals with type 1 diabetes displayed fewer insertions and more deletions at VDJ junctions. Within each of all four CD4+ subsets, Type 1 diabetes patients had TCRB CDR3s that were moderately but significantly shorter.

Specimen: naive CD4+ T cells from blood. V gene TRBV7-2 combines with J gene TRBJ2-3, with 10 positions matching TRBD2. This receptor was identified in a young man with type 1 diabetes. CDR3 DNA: TGTGCCAGCAGCTTAATACTAGCGGGAAGTACAGATACGCAGTATTTT. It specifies CASSLILAGSTDTQYF.